A single sample gave rise to the 32 T cell receptor beta chains below, sequenced in a study of T cell responses to AZD1222 COVID-19 vaccine. The repertoire was sequenced with immunoSEQ multiplex PCR; TCRdb's copy has only in-frame clones and lacks some. The data contain 90,000 to 140,000 clones, 82% of them singletons. Sequenced material: peripheral blood, taken on day 0 of AZD1222 vaccination. These receptors were taken from an adult in good health.

The chain is built from TRBV11-2 and TRBJ2-2; D possibly matches TRBD1 or TRBD2 (5 bases each). Germline V gene data show CDR1 as SGHAT and CDR2 as FQNNGV. The CDR3 has 14 amino acids. V lost 1 base and J lost 7, with 10 bases in between. The CDR3 region has the DNA TGTGCCAGCAGCTTAGGGGCAGGGAGCGGGGAGCTGTTTTTT. Amino acids: CASSLGAGSGELFF.

This chain links TRBV30 with TRBJ1-6; no clear D. The germline V gene has CDR1 GTSNPN and CDR2 SVGIG (reference sequence). The CDR3 is made up of 15 amino acids. The ends were cut back, 4 bases at V and 5 bases at J, with 15 bases in the middle. In DNA, the CDR3 is TGTGCCTGGAATCGATTAGACGGAAATAATTCACCCCTCCACTTT. Its translation: CAWNRLDGNNSPLHF. The variable domain in full, completed from reference TRBV30 and TRBJ1-6, reads SQTIHQWPATLVQPVGSPLSLECTVEGTSNPNLYWYRQAAGRGLQLLFYSVGIGQISSEVPQNLSASRPQDRQFILSSKKLLLSDSGFYLCAWNRLDGNNSPLHFGNGTRLTVT.

This clone appeared a few times. The chain uses TRBV7-9 and TRBJ2-7; D gene unclear. This CDR3 comprises 13 residues. CDR1 is SEHNR, CDR2 FQNEAQ, per germline (reference sequence). V was pared by 0 bases and J by 6 bases, with 9 bases between. The CDR3 protein is CASSLAPPSEQYF. The CDR3 DNA follows: TGTGCCAGCAGCTTAGCCCCACCCAGCGAGCAGTACTTC.

The table lists this clone with a few counts. The V call is TRBV2, the J call TRBJ1-5; the D gene is possibly TRBD1 (6 bases). The CDR3 spans 13 residues. Germline V CDR1 and CDR2: SNHLY, FYNNEI. Trimming pared 8 bases from V and 8 bases from J, leaving 16 bases between. CDR3 sequence (DNA): TGTGCCAGCGCCCGGGACACCCCAGAGCCCCAGCATTTT. Translated, it gives CASARDTPEPQHF.

This clone showed up just once. V usage is TRBV6-5 and J usage is TRBJ1-4, with TRBD1 matching over 9 bases. V lost 6 bases, J lost 5 bases, and 7 bases stayed unmatched. Germline V gene data show CDR1 as MNHEY and CDR2 as SVGAGI. The CDR3 sequence is 15 residues long. The CDR3 sequence: CASRPGTGPNEKLFF. In DNA form, the CDR3 reads TGTGCCAGCAGACCCGGGACAGGGCCGAATGAAAAACTGTTTTTT.

This clone occurred a few times. The chain couples TRBV7-3 to TRBJ2-1; 9 bases agree with TRBD2. Germline lookup yields CDR1 SGHTA and CDR2 FQGTGA. With V trimmed by 1 base and J by 6 bases, 7 bases remained unmatched. This CDR3 is 16 amino acids long. The CDR3 loop is CASSLNPGGGANEQFF. The CDR3 DNA follows: TGTGCCAGCAGCTTAAATCCTGGCGGGGGGGCCAATGAGCAGTTCTTC.

This clone is a singleton in its sample. The chain uses TRBV7-2 and TRBJ1-1; 9 bases are a match to TRBD1. V trimming: 6 bases; J trimming: 6 bases; junction bases outside the gene matches: 5. The germline gives CDR1 SGHTA, CDR2 FQGNSA. There are 13 residues in the CDR3. CDR3 sequence reads: CASRRDRVAEAFF. The CDR3 DNA reads as TGTGCCAGCAGGCGGGACAGGGTCGCTGAAGCTTTCTTT.

The chain carries TRBV7-3 and TRBJ2-7; 9 nucleotides align to TRBD1. Per the germline V gene, CDR1 is SGHTA and CDR2 is FQGTGA. This CDR3 contains 15 residues. V lost 3 bases and J lost 5; bases outside the gene matches: 8. The CDR3 coding sequence is TGTGCCAGCAGCTTTGGGACAGGGTCTGACAACGAGCAGTACTTC. Translating gives CASSFGTGSDNEQYF.

J is TRBJ2-5 and V is TRBV3-1 (or the pseudogene TRBV3-2), with a possible D match to TRBD2 (7 bases). The germline V gene has CDR1 LGHDT and CDR2 YNNKEL (reference sequence). This CDR3 contains 13 residues. V lost 4 bases to trimming and J lost 6 bases, with 12 bases between them. This chain's CDR3 is CASSPGGRKTQYF. The CDR3 DNA reads TGTGCCAGCAGCCCCGGGGGGCGGAAGACCCAGTACTTC.

This rearrangement joins TRBV7-6 to TRBJ2-3; D is perhaps TRBD1 (6 bases). In germline, CDR1 is SGHVS, CDR2 FNYEAQ. The CDR3 runs 16 residues. V shed 5 bases and J shed 3 bases, with 18 bases lying between them. The CDR3 loop is CASSPLGGTTTDTQYF. In DNA form, the CDR3 reads TGTGCCAGCAGCCCGCTAGGGGGAACTACGACAGATACGCAGTATTTT.

The chain has TRBV7-2 and TRBJ2-2, with D hard to call. Between the trimmed V and J ends, which lost 1 base and 1 base, there was a span of 4 bases. The V gene's germline CDR1 is SGHTA and CDR2 FQGNSA. The CDR3 runs to 14 residues. This CDR3 is CASSLGGNTGELFF. The CDR3 DNA is TGTGCCAGCAGCTTAGGGGGGAACACCGGGGAGCTGTTTTTT.

This clone was detected a few times. The chain couples TRBV5-6 to TRBJ1-6; D uncertain. CDR1 and CDR2 (germline): SGHDT, YYEEEE. V was shortened by 2 bases and J by 1 base, with 7 bases between the two germline ends. CDR3 length: 15 amino acids. Here the CDR3 DNA reads TGTGCCAGCAGCTTATTCGGGTCCTATAATTCACCCCTCCACTTT. This encodes CASSLFGSYNSPLHF.

V is TRBV11-2 and J is TRBJ2-2; 7 bases map to TRBD1. Germline CDR1 reads SGHAT; CDR2 reads FQNNGV. The J segment lost 2 bases and the V segment lost 5 bases, leaving 8 bases of the junction unmatched. The CDR3 is 16 residues long. The CDR3 nucleotides read TGTGCCAGCAGCCATACCGGGACAGCTAACACCGGGGAGCTGTTTTTT. Translated: CASSHTGTANTGELFF.

This clone showed up just a few times. The chain uses TRBV11-2 and TRBJ2-3; D unclear. The CDR3 spans 14 residues. The germline gives CDR1 SGHAT, CDR2 FQNNGV. Trimming took 6 bases from V and 3 from J, leaving 13 bases between them. CDR3: CASRHPERTDTQYF. For the CDR3, the DNA is TGTGCCAGCAGGCACCCGGAAAGGACAGATACGCAGTATTTT. The full variable domain, in which reference TRBV11-2 and TRBJ2-3 provide the parts outside the CDR3, is EAGVAQSPRYKIIEKRQSVAFWCNPISGHATLYWYQQILGQGPKLLIQFQNNGVVDDSQLPKDRFSAERLKGVDSTLKIQPAKLEDSAVYLCASRHPERTDTQYFGPGTRLTVL.

V usage is TRBV19 and J usage is TRBJ1-1; no clear D. This CDR3 contains 13 residues. The V gene lost 3 bases and the J gene lost 2 bases, with 7 bases spanning the gap. The germline CDR1 and CDR2 sequences are LNHDA and SQIVND (reference sequence). CDR3 in amino acids: CASSISTNTEAFF. In nucleotides, the CDR3 is TGTGCCAGTAGTATTAGTACAAACACTGAAGCTTTCTTT.

The V and J genes are TRBV18 and TRBJ2-1; 7 positions agree with TRBD2. V dropped 6 bases and J dropped 8; count of bases not matched to a gene: 4. The CDR3 runs 12 residues. CDR1 is KGHSH, CDR2 LQKENI, per germline. For the CDR3, the DNA is TGTGCCAGCTCGATCACTAGCGATGAGCAGTTCTTC. It translates to CASSITSDEQFF.

The V and J genes are TRBV7-6 and TRBJ2-3; 13 bases fit TRBD2. Germline CDR1 and CDR2: SGHVS and FNYEAQ. The CDR3 consists of 15 residues. The V and J ends lost 5 bases and 7 bases, in that order; junction bases with no gene match: 6. This CDR3 is CASSTLAGGPYTQYF. CDR3 bases: TGTGCCAGCAGCACACTAGCGGGGGGGCCTTATACGCAGTATTTT. Drawing the rest from reference TRBV7-6 and TRBJ2-3, the complete variable domain is GAGVSQSPRYKVTKRGQDVALRCDPISGHVSLYWYRQALGQGPEFLTYFNYEAQQDKSGLPNDRFSAERPEGSISTLTIQRTEQRDSAMYRCASSTLAGGPYTQYFGPGTRLTVL.

The V call is TRBV5-1, the J call TRBJ2-5; 8 bases match TRBD2. After removal of 1 base from V and 1 base from J, the junction contained 12 bases not matched to a gene. In germline, CDR1 is SGHRS, CDR2 YFSETQ. CDR3 size: 18 residues. CDR3 coding DNA: TGCGCCAGCAGCTTGCCCCAGGGTAGCGGGGCCTTCCAAGAGACCCAGTACTTC. Translated: CASSLPQGSGAFQETQYF. The full variable domain, completed using reference TRBV5-1 and TRBJ2-5, is KAGVTQTPRYLIKTRGQQVTLSCSPISGHRSVSWYQQTPGQGLQFLFEYFSETQRNKGNFPGRFSGRQFSNSRSEMNVSTLELGDSALYLCASSLPQGSGAFQETQYFGPGTRLLVL.

The chain carries TRBV3-1 (or the pseudogene TRBV3-2) and TRBJ1-1; no firm D call. The ends were cut back, 7 bases at V and 11 bases at J, with 14 bases in the middle. CDR3 length: 11 amino acids. The germline gives CDR1 LGHDT, CDR2 YNNKEL (reference sequence). CDR3 protein: CASTNLFRAFF. The DNA of the CDR3 is TGTGCCAGCACCAATTTATTTAGGGCTTTCTTT.

The chain uses TRBV5-1 and TRBJ2-1, with 10 nucleotides matching TRBD1. The CDR3 has 13 amino acids. The J segment lost 8 bases and the V segment lost 6 bases, leaving 5 bases of the junction unmatched. Germline-derived CDR1 and CDR2 are SGHRS and YFSETQ. CDR3 in DNA: TGCGCCAGCAACAAAGGACAGGGGGATGAGCAGTTCTTC. Its translation is CASNKGQGDEQFF.

This rearrangement joins TRBV7-6 to TRBJ2-7, with TRBD1 identical over 7 bases. This CDR3 region has 18 residues. J was trimmed by 3 bases and V by 4 bases; bases with no gene match: 18. CDR1 and CDR2 from the germline V gene are SGHVS and FNYEAQ. The CDR3 loop reads CASSSGSFSGQAGYEQYF. The CDR3 bases are TGTGCCAGCAGCTCAGGAAGCTTTTCAGGACAGGCCGGCTACGAGCAGTACTTC.

The chain links TRBV6-6 to TRBJ1-5; 8 bases line up with TRBD1. This CDR3 is built from 14 residues. J lost 4 bases, V lost 6 bases, and 5 bases had no gene match. The germline CDR1 and CDR2 sequences are MNHNY and SVGAGI (reference sequence). The CDR3 sequence is CASRPDRENQPQHF. The CDR3 nucleotides read TGTGCCAGCAGACCGGACAGGGAGAATCAGCCCCAGCATTTT.

In its sample, this clone was seen a few times. The rearrangement links TRBV19 to TRBJ2-2, with D possibly being TRBD1 (8 bases). Germline CDR1 is LNHDA and CDR2 is SQIVND (reference sequence). V gave up 7 bases and J gave up 0 bases, with 12 bases separating them. CDR3 size: 15 residues. CDR3 nucleotide sequence: TGTGCCAGTAAACAGGGGGGGCCGAACACCGGGGAGCTGTTTTTT. Residues: CASKQGGPNTGELFF.

The CDR3 reads CASSIKGSNTEAFF. DNA of the CDR3: TGTGCCAGCAGCATAAAAGGGTCGAACACTGAAGCTTTCTTT. V and J are TRBV7-2 and TRBJ1-1; D remains unclear. Trimming left V 5 bases short and J 1 base short, with 11 bases between. There are 14 residues in the CDR3. Germline values: CDR1 SGHTA, CDR2 FQGNSA.

There are a few counts of this clone. The rearrangement links TRBV6-4 to TRBJ2-3; possibly TRBD2 for D (7 bases). The germline V gene encodes CDR1 MRHNA and CDR2 SNTAGT. The length of the CDR3 is 14 residues. V was shortened by 2 bases and J by 4 bases, with 10 bases between the two germline ends. In DNA form, the CDR3 reads TGTGCCAGCAGTGACGGGGGGGCCCCAGATACGCAGTATTTT. Translation gives CASSDGGAPDTQYF.

The chain employs TRBV9 and TRBJ2-2; 13 bases fit TRBD2. The V gene end was trimmed by 0 bases and the J gene end by 5 bases; junction bases not matched to a gene: 1. This CDR3 is built from 16 residues. CDR1 is SGDLS and CDR2 is YYNGEE in the germline V gene. The CDR3 loop is CASSVGLAGGTGELFF. The CDR3 bases are TGTGCCAGCAGCGTAGGACTAGCGGGGGGTACCGGGGAGCTGTTTTTT.

J is TRBJ2-5 and V is TRBV5-6; perhaps TRBD2 as D (7 bases). This CDR3 region has 14 residues. Germline V gene lookup returns CDR1 SGHDT and CDR2 YYEEEE. V shed 2 bases and J shed 5 bases, with 13 bases lying between them. CDR3 loop: CASSFGGPWETQYF. The CDR3 nucleotides read TGTGCCAGCAGCTTCGGGGGGCCCTGGGAGACCCAGTACTTC.

This clone was counted once. The CDR3 is CASSYGREYEQYF. CDR3 nucleotides: TGTGCCAGCAGTTATGGGCGAGAGTACGAGCAGTACTTC. The chain carries TRBV12-3 or TRBV12-4 and TRBJ2-7; no definite D call. V lost 4 bases and J lost 4, with 11 bases in between. The CDR3 totals 13 residues.

This rearrangement joins TRBV23-1 to TRBJ1-2; 8 bases align to TRBD1. TRBV23-1 is classed as an ORF, of uncertain function. J gave up 6 bases and V 3 bases, and 9 bases lay outside the gene matches. The CDR3 sequence is 15 residues long. CDR3 sequence reads: CASSHDRQGRNGYTF. In DNA form, the CDR3 reads TGCGCCAGCAGTCACGACCGACAGGGGAGAAATGGCTACACCTTC.

J is TRBJ2-1 and V is TRBV9; no reliable D call. The CDR3 spans 15 residues. Germline-derived CDR1 and CDR2 are SGDLS and YYNGEE. Trimming left V 0 bases short and J 7 bases short, with 14 bases between. CDR3 protein: CASSVASLTPNEQFF. The CDR3 bases are TGTGCCAGCAGCGTAGCGTCACTTACTCCTAATGAGCAGTTCTTC.

The J gene is TRBJ1-3, the V gene TRBV7-8; no clear D gene. The CDR3 spans 11 residues. CDR1 is SGHVS, CDR2 FQNEAQ, per germline. The germline V and J ends were trimmed by 5 bases and 2 bases, with 1 base remaining between them. CDR3 region: CASSPGNTIYF. CDR3 sequence (DNA): TGTGCCAGCAGCCCTGGAAACACCATATATTTT.

V is TRBV5-8 and J is TRBJ2-3; 8 nucleotides align to TRBD1. Losses at the gene ends were 3 bases for V and 1 base for J; bases not matched to a gene: 4. The germline gives CDR1 SGHTS, CDR2 YDEGEE. The CDR3 extends over 15 amino acids. The CDR3 is CASSSTGGGTDTQYF. The CDR3 nucleotides read TGTGCCAGCAGCTCCACAGGGGGAGGCACAGATACGCAGTATTTT.